The 19 T cell receptor beta chains presented below share a single source sample, sequenced in a study of T cell repertoires in cytomegalovirus infection. TCRdb re-called the reads with MiXCR, one entry per CDR3 protein. Altogether 450,000 to 550,000 distinct CDR3 sequences are present, 15% to 20% being singletons, with the ten largest covering more than 20%. Sample: CD8+ T cells from PBMCs. The source is a human donor in good health (CMV status not recorded). Some clones in this sample may be carry-over from other donors' samples.

This clonotype was observed a handful of times. V is TRBV19 and J is TRBJ1-1; D gene uncertain. CDR1 and CDR2 from the germline V gene are LNHDA and SQIVND (reference sequence). Trimming left V 1 base short and J 2 bases short, with 5 bases between. This CDR3 is 13 amino acids long. This chain's CDR3 is CASSIVPNTEAFF. The CDR3 coding sequence is TGTGCCAGTAGTATAGTGCCCAACACTGAAGCTTTCTTT.

This clonotype was recorded many times. The chain employs TRBV11-2 and TRBJ2-2, with no clear D. Germline CDR1 reads SGHAT; CDR2 reads FQNNGV. V lost 1 base and J lost 1, with 4 bases in between. This CDR3 contains 14 residues. The CDR3 DNA sequence: TGTGCCAGCAGCTTAGCAGAGAACACCGGGGAGCTGTTTTTT. Translated, it gives CASSLAENTGELFF.

This chain links TRBV14 with TRBJ1-1; D unclear. Germline V gene lookup returns CDR1 SGHDN and CDR2 FVKESK. The germline V and J ends were trimmed by 0 bases and 2 bases, with 7 bases remaining between them. This CDR3 contains 14 residues. The CDR3 is CASSQEISNTEAFF. For the CDR3, the DNA is TGTGCCAGCAGCCAAGAAATCAGCAACACTGAAGCTTTCTTT.

This clonotype has ten or more counts. This chain connects TRBV15 to TRBJ1-2; 7 positions agree with TRBD1. This CDR3 contains 15 residues. The V segment lost 1 base and the J segment 3 bases; nucleotides outside the gene matches: 5. Per germline, CDR1 LNHNV and CDR2 YYDKDF (reference sequence). DNA of the CDR3: TGTGCCACCAGCAGAGTGGGACAGACATACTATGGCTACACCTTC. It encodes CATSRVGQTYYGYTF.

This clonotype occurred many times. This chain connects TRBV12-3 or TRBV12-4 to TRBJ1-5, with D maybe TRBD1 (5 bases). The CDR3 has 14 amino acids. With 5 bases removed from V and 3 bases from J, the gap between germline ends came to 11 bases. The CDR3 is CASSGGEDNQPQHF. The CDR3 DNA follows: TGTGCCAGCAGTGGGGGGGAGGACAATCAGCCCCAGCATTTT.

This clonotype was seen many times. This chain links TRBV7-9 with TRBJ2-2; D unclear. Germline CDR1 SEHNR, CDR2 FQNEAQ (reference sequence). V gave up 2 bases and J gave up 4 bases, with 8 bases separating them. The CDR3 totals 14 residues. CDR3 bases: TGTGCCAGCAGCTTATCGGGTTTCACCGGGGAGCTGTTTTTT. This codes for CASSLSGFTGELFF.

In its sample, this clonotype was seen once. Because the CDR3 is missing its conserved closing phenylalanine or tryptophan, this is likely a read error. The chain couples TRBV10-2 to TRBJ2-1, with 9 nucleotides matching TRBD1. With 7 bases clipped from V and 5 bases from J, the junction kept 9 bases outside the gene matches. CDR1 is WSHSY, CDR2 SAAADI, per germline. The CDR3 spans 15 residues. The CDR3 DNA follows: TGCGCCAGCACCCTACAGGGGGCTGCGAACAATGAGCAGTTCTTA. As protein: CASTLQGAANNEQFL.

This clonotype was detected many times. The chain combines TRBV6-1 with TRBJ2-1, with 8 bases aligning to TRBD2. The germline V gene encodes CDR1 MNHNS and CDR2 SASEGT. V shed 7 bases and J 8 bases; nucleotides not matched to a gene: 16. CDR3 length equals 16 residues. The DNA for the CDR3 is TGTGCCAGCAACAACCCAGGGCGGGAGGAAGCGGATGAGCAGTTCTTC. Translation gives CASNNPGREEADEQFF.

This clonotype has only a few counts. This chain uses TRBV4-2 with TRBJ1-5; 7 bases fit TRBD1. There are 17 residues in the CDR3. The V segment lost 4 bases and the J segment 2 bases; nucleotides outside the gene matches: 11. Germline loops: CDR1 LGHNA, CDR2 YNFKEQ. CDR3 sequence: CASSPDRVYSGNQPQHF. The CDR3 DNA reads as TGTGCCAGCAGCCCCGACAGGGTTTATAGTGGCAATCAGCCCCAGCATTTT.

This clonotype was detected many times. The chain couples TRBV29-1 to TRBJ2-5; possibly TRBD1 or TRBD2 for D (5 bases each). The CDR3 is 12 amino acids. Trimming removed 8 bases at V and 2 bases at J, with 12 bases between. Germline CDR1 is SQVTM and CDR2 is ANQGSEA. The CDR3 DNA reads as TGCAGCACCTGGGGGTTACAAGAGACCCAGTACTTC. Translated, it gives CSTWGLQETQYF.

The chain links TRBV7-9 to TRBJ2-7; TRBD1 aligns across 9 bases. Germline values: CDR1 SEHNR, CDR2 FQNEAQ (reference sequence). V was pared by 2 bases and J by 7 bases, with 12 bases of the junction left unmatched. The CDR3 contains 16 residues. Here the CDR3 reads CASSLSDRGALQEQYF. Here the CDR3 DNA reads TGTGCCAGCAGCTTATCGGACAGGGGCGCTCTACAAGAGCAGTACTTC.

The chain recombines TRBV28 with TRBJ2-1, with D perhaps given as TRBD1 or TRBD2 (6 bases each). Germline V CDR1 and CDR2: MDHEN, SYDVKM. This CDR3 spans 14 amino acids. V shed 2 bases and J shed 7 bases, with 12 bases lying between them. The CDR3 spells CASSLPPGANEQFF. CDR3 in DNA: TGTGCCAGCAGTTTACCACCGGGGGCTAATGAGCAGTTCTTC.

This clonotype showed up just a few times. The V gene is TRBV12-3 or TRBV12-4, the J gene TRBJ2-2; TRBD1 matches at 8 bases. V lost 6 bases, J lost 6 bases, and 15 bases stayed unmatched. The CDR3 loop spans 17 amino acids. The CDR3 region has the DNA TGTGCCAGCAGATCTTCCAGGACAGGGATCGGATCCGGGGAGCTGTTTTTT. Its protein is CASRSSRTGIGSGELFF.

Many counts were recorded for this clonotype. This sequence joins TRBV12-3 or TRBV12-4 and TRBJ2-2; no firm D call. This CDR3 has 13 amino acids. V dropped 7 bases and J dropped 1 base, with 7 bases sitting between them. The CDR3 DNA sequence: TGTGCCAGCAAGACCGAGAACACCGGGGAGCTGTTTTTT. Protein: CASKTENTGELFF.

This chain links TRBV4-2 with TRBJ1-1, with a tentative D call TRBD1 (5 bases). CDR1 and CDR2 (germline): LGHNA, YNFKEQ. This CDR3 spans 13 amino acids. Trimming shortened V by 5 bases and J by 4 bases, and 11 bases separated the two germline ends. The CDR3 sequence: CASSGGRSTEAFF. CDR3 DNA: TGTGCCAGCAGCGGGGGAAGGAGCACTGAAGCTTTCTTT.

This chain joins TRBV9 and TRBJ1-2; D might be TRBD1 (5 bases). Looked up from germline, CDR1 is SGDLS and CDR2 is YYNGEE. The CDR3 is made up of 13 amino acids. V was trimmed by 0 bases and J by 13 bases, leaving 16 bases between them. The DNA of the CDR3 is TGTGCCAGCAGCGTAGGTCTTGCGGCCGGGGCCACCTTC. Its protein product is CASSVGLAAGATF.

The genes are TRBV10-3 and TRBJ2-7; TRBD1 might be the D (6 bases). Looked up from germline, CDR1 is ENHRY and CDR2 is SYGVKD. V lost 8 bases and J 6 bases, leaving 29 bases between the germline ends. The CDR3 is 17 amino acids. CDR3: CAIQIQGKDVTMGEQYF. The CDR3 DNA follows: TGTGCCATCCAAATACAGGGAAAGGATGTAACAATGGGCGAGCAGTACTTC.

In this sample, this clonotype turned up many times. J is TRBJ2-7 and V is TRBV7-9; 8 bases line up with TRBD2. The V segment lost 4 bases and the J segment 2 bases; nucleotides outside the gene matches: 22. This CDR3 spans 20 amino acids. Germline V gene sequence: CDR1 SEHNR, CDR2 FQNEAQ (reference sequence). CDR3 bases: TGTGCCAGCAGCTCAAACGTGGGACTAGAGCGACTTTGGGACCCCTACGAGCAGTACTTC. Its translation is CASSSNVGLERLWDPYEQYF.

Ten or more counts support this clonotype. The chain joins TRBV7-6 to TRBJ2-3; 9 nucleotides match TRBD2. CDR3 length: 16 residues. Germline V CDR1 and CDR2: SGHVS, FNYEAQ. After removal of 3 bases from V and 0 bases from J, the junction contained 4 bases not matched to a gene. The CDR3 sequence is CASSFKRGESTDTQYF. The CDR3 DNA is TGTGCCAGCAGCTTTAAGCGGGGGGAAAGCACAGATACGCAGTATTTT.